This is a list of T cell receptor beta chains from one sample in a study of blood T cell repertoires in COVID-19. The protocol was immunoSEQ multiplex PCR, while the TCRdb copy is restricted to in-frame clones and leaves out a portion. This table holds around 180,000 clones, over 75% found once. The sequenced material came from peripheral blood. Every receptor here comes from a man aged 55 to 70 with acute or convalescent COVID-19. Each CDR3 is given with its conserved first and last residue. A D gene is named only where the DNA matches it firmly. Size is stated for part of the rows, as once, few or many counts, or as a class when the clone is expanded.

abundance	j_gene	d_gene	v_gene	CDR3aa	CDR3nt
-	TRBJ2-5	-	TRBV5-1	CASSFSPGVQETQYF	TGCGCCAGCAGCTTTAGTCCAGGGGTGCAAGAGACCCAGTACTTC
-	TRBJ2-1	TRBD2	TRBV19	CASSMMALAGGMGYNEQFF	TGTGCCAGTAGTATGATGGCTCTAGCGGGAGGTATGGGGTACAATGAGCAGTTCTTC
-	TRBJ1-2	TRBD1	TRBV28	CASSLEGQGGGYTF	TGTGCCAGCAGTTTAGAGGGACAGGGAGGAGGCTACACCTTC
-	TRBJ1-6	-	TRBV6-2/TRBV6-3	CASSFRTVLYNSPLHF	TGTGCCAGCAGTTTCAGGACAGTTCTCTATAATTCACCCCTCCACTTT
-	TRBJ2-1	-	TRBV12-3/TRBV12-4	CASSLGLEQFF	TGTGCCAGCAGTTTAGGTCTTGAGCAGTTCTTC
few	TRBJ2-7	-	TRBV2	CASRYRGRDPLVPYEQYF	TGTGCCAGCAGGTACAGGGGGAGGGACCCCCTCGTCCCCTACGAGCAGTACTTC
-	TRBJ2-1	TRBD2	TRBV7-9	CACQRDYNEQFF	TGTGCCTGCCAGCGGGACTACAATGAGCAGTTCTTC
-	TRBJ1-1	TRBD1	TRBV11-1	CASSWRTGNTEAFF	TGTGCCAGCAGCTGGCGGACAGGGAACACTGAAGCTTTCTTT
-	TRBJ2-3	TRBD1	TRBV9	CASSPSVGQGADTQYF	TGTGCCAGCAGCCCCAGTGTGGGACAGGGGGCAGATACGCAGTATTTT
-	TRBJ2-1	-	TRBV7-6	CASSLDLGPGNEQFF	TGTGCCAGCAGCTTAGATCTGGGGCCCGGCAATGAGCAGTTCTTC
-	TRBJ2-1	-	TRBV7-3	CASIGGDGEQFF	TGTGCCAGCATAGGCGGGGACGGTGAGCAGTTCTTC
-	TRBJ1-5	TRBD1	TRBV27	CASRHQGASNQPQHF	TGTGCCAGCAGGCACCAGGGGGCGAGCAATCAGCCCCAGCATTTT
-	TRBJ2-6	-	TRBV6-2/TRBV6-3	CASSYAVLGANVLTF	TGTGCCAGCAGTTACGCGGTCTTGGGGGCCAACGTCCTGACTTTC
-	TRBJ1-3	-	TRBV5-5	CASSLAEAVGNTIYF	TGTGCCAGCAGCTTGGCCGAGGCAGTAGGAAACACCATATATTTT
-	TRBJ1-4	TRBD1	TRBV28	CASRPDRGSHSREKLFF	TGTGCCAGCAGGCCAGACAGGGGGAGCCACAGTCGTGAAAAACTGTTTTTT
-	TRBJ2-6	TRBD1	TRBV28	CASSKGDRVGSGANVLTF	TGTGCCAGCAGTAAGGGGGACAGGGTCGGGTCTGGGGCCAACGTCCTGACTTTC
-	TRBJ2-2	-	TRBV4-3	CASSPIRAGERGGGELFF	TGCGCCAGCAGCCCTATCCGGGCGGGAGAAAGGGGGGGCGGGGAGCTGTTTTTT
-	TRBJ2-7	TRBD1	TRBV29-1	CSGISGLQGAEQYF	TGCAGCGGCATTTCCGGGTTACAGGGGGCCGAGCAGTACTTC
few	TRBJ1-3	TRBD1	TRBV18	CASSPYGQGTGNTIYF	TGTGCCAGCTCACCTTACGGACAGGGGACTGGAAACACCATATATTTT
-	TRBJ1-5	TRBD1	TRBV6-5	CASRQGGNQPQHF	TGTGCCAGCAGACAGGGGGGCAATCAGCCCCAGCATTTT
-	TRBJ1-4	TRBD1	TRBV6-5	CASSGQGGKKLFF	TGTGCCAGCAGCGGACAGGGTGGTAAAAAACTGTTTTTT
once	TRBJ1-2	TRBD1	TRBV7-8	CASSRGGDTHYGYTF	TGTGCCAGCAGCCGAGGGGGCGACACGCACTATGGCTACACCTTC
-	TRBJ2-7	-	TRBV7-9	CASSGGGDRLYEQYF	TGTGCCAGCAGCGGTGGGGGCGACCGCCTTTACGAGCAGTACTTC
-	TRBJ2-1	TRBD1	TRBV9	CASSFRDRDYNEQFF	TGTGCCAGCAGTTTCCGGGACAGGGATTACAATGAGCAGTTCTTC
-	TRBJ1-2	-	TRBV4-3	CASSQGGGGYGYTF	TGCGCCAGCAGCCAAGGGGGGGGAGGTTATGGCTACACCTTC
-	TRBJ2-3	TRBD2	TRBV10-2	CASSGTSGTDTQYF	TGCGCCAGCAGCGGGACTAGCGGGACAGATACGCAGTATTTT
-	TRBJ1-2	TRBD1	TRBV7-9	CASTIPGQGHGYTF	TGTGCCAGCACCATACCGGGACAGGGTCATGGCTACACCTTC
-	TRBJ2-7	TRBD1	TRBV5-4	CASSSGQGSEQYF	TGTGCCAGCAGCTCAGGACAGGGTTCGGAGCAGTACTTC
-	TRBJ2-7	TRBD1	TRBV10-3	CAISGTGDGEQYF	TGTGCCATCAGTGGTACAGGGGACGGCGAGCAGTACTTC
-	TRBJ1-2	-	TRBV18	CASSPDRQYNYTF	TGTGCCAGCTCACCAGACCGACAGTACAACTACACCTTC
once	TRBJ1-2	-	TRBV12-1	CASSYRTGSGYTF	TGTGCCAGCAGCTACCGGACAGGGAGCGGCTACACCTTC
-	TRBJ2-1	TRBD2	TRBV27	CASIVYGGGNEQFF	TGTGCCAGCATTGTATATGGGGGGGGCAATGAGCAGTTCTTC
-	TRBJ2-1	TRBD2	TRBV4-1	CASSQDLGDYKAREQFF	TGCGCCAGCAGCCAAGATCTGGGGGACTATAAGGCTCGGGAGCAGTTCTTC
-	TRBJ2-3	TRBD2	TRBV20-1	CSASLSGRANTDTQYF	TGCAGTGCTAGTCTCAGCGGGAGGGCCAACACAGATACGCAGTATTTT
-	TRBJ2-5	-	TRBV5-4	CASSQTIQETQYF	TGTGCCAGCAGCCAGACTATCCAAGAGACCCAGTACTTC
-	TRBJ1-2	TRBD1	TRBV5-4	CASSLPTGQGADYGYTF	TGTGCCAGCAGCCTACCGACCGGACAGGGGGCGGACTATGGCTACACCTTC
-	TRBJ2-3	-	TRBV5-1	CASSQGNPDDTQYF	TGCGCCAGCAGCCAGGGGAACCCTGACGATACGCAGTATTTT
-	TRBJ1-6	-	TRBV28	CASSPSGAYNSPLHF	TGTGCCAGCAGTCCTTCGGGGGCCTATAATTCACCCCTCCACTTT
-	TRBJ2-3	TRBD2	TRBV5-1	CASSLAGRAEDTQYF	TGCGCCAGCAGCTTGGCCGGGAGGGCCGAAGATACGCAGTATTTT
-	TRBJ2-7	TRBD2	TRBV4-1	CASSQDRASGSSYEQYF	TGCGCCAGCAGCCAAGATCGGGCTAGCGGGAGCTCCTACGAGCAGTACTTC
-	TRBJ2-4	TRBD1	TRBV18	CASSTGQTKNIQYF	TGTGCCAGCTCGACGGGACAGACCAAAAACATTCAGTACTTC
-	TRBJ1-2	-	TRBV24-1	CATSDRQGYTF	TGTGCCACCAGTGATAGACAGGGCTACACCTTC
-	TRBJ2-2	-	TRBV28	CASSGMRAPNTGELFF	TGTGCCAGCAGTGGCATGCGGGCCCCGAACACCGGGGAGCTGTTTTTT
few	TRBJ1-1	-	TRBV6-1	CASSEVQVNTEAFF	TGTGCCAGCAGTGAGGTACAGGTGAACACTGAAGCTTTCTTT
-	TRBJ1-5	-	TRBV7-8	CASSLLVEGNQPQHF	TGTGCCAGCAGCTTACTAGTTGAGGGCAATCAGCCCCAGCATTTT
-	TRBJ1-2	-	TRBV6-1	CASSDSANYGYTF	TGTGCCAGCAGTGACAGTGCTAACTATGGCTACACCTTC